This T cell receptor beta chain is drawn from a study of beta chain features in type 1 diabetes. Concerning this clone itself: One junction end does not reproduce the germline sequence, and a read error may be involved.

The sequenced template was cDNA made from the entire isolated RNA. An average approximately 3.3 million reads came from naive, central memory and regulatory T cell samples. Sequenced by immunoSEQ multiplex PCR; TCRdb stores in-frame clones only, minus some. Of some 410,000 clones listed, about 10% were seen once; the top ten hold over 0.04%. The CDR3 sequence is 14 residues long. CDR1 and CDR2 from the germline V gene are SEHNR and FQNEAQ (reference sequence). The receptor's source is a woman aged 18-30 years in good health. The sample taken for sequencing was naive CD4+ T cells from blood. The chain joins TRBV7-9 to TRBJ2-3, with unresolved D. The CDR3 sequence: CARSSSRGADTQYF. The CDR3 DNA reads as TGTGCCAGGAGCTCTAGTAGAGGAGCAGATACGCAGTATTTT.